The T cell receptor beta chain described here comes from a study of CD8 T cells in Susac syndrome. Points from the study as a whole: The TCR sequencing and HLA analysis in the study involved a relatively small number of individuals, as the study acknowledged.

In regard to this clonotype: Its target is not known.

V was trimmed by 6 bases and J by 4 bases, leaving 13 bases between them. The CDR3 runs to 13 residues. From germline, CDR1 is MGHDK and CDR2 SYGVNS. Sequencing of TCR beta was performed on blood CD8+ and CD4+ T cells. The CD8+ and CD4+ T cells were negatively isolated, with the TEMRA cells enriched by FACS. Reverse transcription of about 0.45 to 1 ug RNA was performed with random hexamers. Amplification of TCR beta CDR3 across 54 Vbeta and 13 Jbeta was performed with immunoSEQ multiplex PCR. TCRdb reprocessed the immunoSEQ multiplex PCR reads via MiXCR and lists one record per CDR3 protein. In the table there are 110,000 or so distinct CDR3 sequences, around 90% of which are singletons.

This sequence originates from a human donor in good health. The sample consisted of CD4+ T cells from PBMCs. This chain connects TRBV25-1 to TRBJ2-7, with D tentatively TRBD2 (6 bases). In nucleotides, the CDR3 is TGTGCCAGCAGGGGGACGGGAGTTTACGAGCAGTACTTC. This codes for CASRGTGVYEQYF.